The 19 T cell receptor beta chains in this list originate from one sample, sequenced in a study of blood T cell repertoires in COVID-19. Clones were sequenced by immunoSEQ multiplex PCR, and TCRdb holds only the in-frame ones, with some missing. The sample has about 210,000 clones, approximately 91% seen once. Sequencing was carried out using peripheral blood. Every receptor here comes from a woman in her thirties or forties with acute or convalescent COVID-19.

V gene TRBV24-1 combines with J gene TRBJ2-5, with D possibly TRBD1 on 6 matching bases. Germline V gives CDR1 KGHDR, CDR2 SFDVKD. The CDR3 is made up of 14 amino acids. Trimming left V 3 bases short and J 5 bases short, with 12 bases between. The CDR3 spells CATSDPTGLETQYF. The CDR3 nucleotides read TGTGCCACCAGTGATCCGACAGGTCTGGAGACCCAGTACTTC.

The rearrangement joins TRBV5-4 to TRBJ1-1; D remains unclear. From germline, CDR1 is SGHNT and CDR2 YYREEE (reference sequence). This CDR3 contains 15 residues. Trimming left V 0 bases short and J 2 bases short, with 11 bases between. CDR3 residues: CASSLEPAVNTEAFF. CDR3 DNA: TGTGCCAGCAGCTTGGAACCCGCAGTCAACACTGAAGCTTTCTTT.

The chain links TRBV10-3 to TRBJ1-2; TRBD1 aligns across 7 bases. Trimming removed 7 bases from V and 6 bases from J; junction bases left unmatched: 11. The CDR3 extends over 14 amino acids. Per the germline V gene, CDR1 is ENHRY and CDR2 is SYGVKD. CDR3 DNA: TGTGCCATCACCCAGGTTGAGGGGGCGCATGGCTACACCTTC. Amino acids: CAITQVEGAHGYTF.

This chain uses TRBV13 with TRBJ2-3, with D perhaps matching TRBD2 (6 bases). This CDR3 is 13 amino acids long. CDR1 and CDR2 (germline): PRHDT, FYEKMQ (reference sequence). Between the trimmed V and J ends, which lost 7 bases and 0 bases, there was a span of 8 bases. The CDR3 DNA is TGTGCCAGCACTGGGGGGAGCACAGATACGCAGTATTTT. It translates to CASTGGSTDTQYF.

The genes are TRBV20-1 and TRBJ1-1, with unresolved D. CDR3 length: 16 residues. The germline gives CDR1 DFQATT, CDR2 SNEGSKA (reference sequence). Trimming removed 4 bases from V and 0 bases from J, with 18 bases in between. As DNA, the CDR3 is TGCAGTGCTATTGAATTGGGCCGGCTCCTGAACACTGAAGCTTTCTTT. Translation: CSAIELGRLLNTEAFF.

The V gene is TRBV5-4, the J gene TRBJ1-2; TRBD1 matches 11 bases. J lost 4 bases, V lost 4 bases, and 12 bases had no gene match. The CDR3 is 17 amino acids. Germline values: CDR1 SGHNT, CDR2 YYREEE (reference sequence). CDR3 protein: CASSTPGQGGSGYGYTF. The CDR3 nucleotides read TGTGCCAGCAGCACGCCGGGACAGGGGGGGTCGGGCTATGGCTACACCTTC.

The genes are TRBV3-1 (or the pseudogene TRBV3-2) and TRBJ1-2; TRBD1 might be the D (6 bases). The CDR3 runs 14 residues. The germline V and J ends were trimmed by 2 bases and 8 bases, with 15 bases remaining between them. The V gene's germline CDR1 is LGHDT and CDR2 YNNKEL (reference sequence). The CDR3 is CASSQRTVEQGYTF. CDR3 DNA: TGTGCCAGCAGCCAACGGACAGTAGAGCAGGGCTACACCTTC.

This clone was detected once. J is TRBJ1-2 and V is TRBV6-5; maybe TRBD1 (6 bases). V shed 7 bases and J shed 2 bases, with 8 bases lying between them. The CDR3 sequence is 12 residues long. Germline CDR1 reads MNHEY; CDR2 reads SVGAGI. The CDR3 DNA sequence: TGTGCCAGCACCGGACAGAACTATGGCTACACCTTC. This encodes CASTGQNYGYTF.

The J gene is TRBJ2-1, the V gene TRBV10-2; D might be TRBD1 (7 bases). Germline CDR1 WSHSY, CDR2 SAAADI. V dropped 6 bases and J dropped 7 bases, with 13 bases sitting between them. The CDR3 loop spans 13 amino acids. CDR3 residues: CASREGARNEQFF. Written as DNA, the CDR3 is TGCGCCAGCAGGGAGGGGGCGCGGAATGAGCAGTTCTTC.

The rearrangement joins TRBV5-1 to TRBJ1-1; D call uncertain. CDR1 is SGHRS and CDR2 is YFSETQ in the germline V gene. Trimming cost V 4 bases and J 5 bases, with 15 bases left between them. The CDR3 spans 14 residues. CDR3 coding DNA: TGCGCCAGCAGCCCCGTCGACGTCAGGACTGAAGCTTTCTTT. It translates to CASSPVDVRTEAFF.

J is TRBJ1-1 and V is TRBV5-1; 10 bases align to TRBD1. The V segment lost 5 bases and the J segment 4 bases; nucleotides outside the gene matches: 5. Germline CDR1 is SGHRS and CDR2 is YFSETQ. CDR3 length: 14 amino acids. CDR3 loop: CASREWTGGTEAFF. DNA for the CDR3: TGCGCCAGCAGAGAATGGACAGGGGGCACTGAAGCTTTCTTT.

This sequence joins TRBV6-2 or TRBV6-3 and TRBJ2-3; 10 nucleotides line up with TRBD2. Trimming cost V 4 bases and J 0 bases; bases outside gene matches: 10. Looked up from germline, CDR1 is MNHEY and CDR2 is SVGEGT. This CDR3 has 18 amino acids. The CDR3 spells CASSSSSGGPLSTDTQYF. The DNA of the CDR3 is TGTGCCAGCAGTTCATCTAGCGGGGGACCTCTTAGCACAGATACGCAGTATTTT.

V is TRBV9 and J is TRBJ2-5; 11 nucleotides match TRBD2. The CDR3 spans 16 residues. Trimming at V came to 2 bases and at J to 2 bases, leaving 5 bases not matched to a gene. Germline V gene sequence: CDR1 SGDLS, CDR2 YYNGEE. CDR3 bases: TGTGCCAGCAGCGTTGGGACTAGCGGTTATCAAGAGACCCAGTACTTC. It encodes CASSVGTSGYQETQYF.

This CDR3 is CASRFRGTTEAFF. The CDR3 DNA reads as TGTGCCAGCCGATTCAGGGGTACCACTGAAGCTTTCTTT. The V call is TRBV6-5, the J call TRBJ1-1; TRBD1 might be the D (6 bases). With 8 bases removed from V and 4 bases from J, the gap between germline ends came to 14 bases. CDR3 size: 13 residues. Germline V gene lookup returns CDR1 MNHEY and CDR2 SVGAGI.

The chain has TRBV3-1 (or the pseudogene TRBV3-2) and TRBJ1-6, with 7 bases lining up with TRBD1. CDR1 LGHDT and CDR2 YNNKEL come from the germline V gene (reference sequence). This CDR3 is 13 amino acids long. After removal of 5 bases from V and 8 bases from J, the junction contained 3 bases not matched to a gene. The CDR3 loop is CASSLGQYSPLHF. CDR3 coding DNA: TGTGCCAGCAGCTTGGGACAGTATTCACCCCTCCACTTT.

The rearrangement uses TRBV19 and TRBJ1-1; D call uncertain. Germline V lookup: CDR1 LNHDA, CDR2 SQIVND (reference sequence). Between the trimmed V and J ends, which lost 6 bases and 2 bases, there was a span of 10 bases. The CDR3 extends over 13 amino acids. The CDR3 sequence: CASRLQLNTEAFF. In DNA, the CDR3 is TGTGCCAGTAGGTTACAGCTTAACACTGAAGCTTTCTTT.

The sample holds one count of this clone. V usage is TRBV27 and J usage is TRBJ2-3; the match to TRBD2 covers 13 bases. J lost 4 bases, V lost 10 bases, and 17 bases had no gene match. The CDR3 totals 18 residues. Looked up from germline, CDR1 is MNHEY and CDR2 is SMNVEV (reference sequence). The CDR3 region is CATSYGLAGAFGADTQYF. For the CDR3, the DNA is TGTGCCACCTCGTACGGACTAGCGGGGGCCTTCGGTGCAGATACGCAGTATTTT.

The V call is TRBV7-8, the J call TRBJ1-5; the match to TRBD1 covers 8 bases. J gave up 6 bases and V 4 bases, and 14 bases lay outside the gene matches. The CDR3 has 17 amino acids. Germline V gene sequence: CDR1 SGHVS, CDR2 FQNEAQ. The CDR3 protein is CASSSSPDRGYRQPQHF. For the CDR3, the DNA is TGTGCCAGCAGCTCTAGCCCTGACAGGGGCTACCGTCAGCCCCAGCATTTT.

The chain couples TRBV25-1 to TRBJ1-4; D gene ambiguous. CDR1 and CDR2 (germline): MGHDK, SYGVNS. Between the trimmed V and J ends, which lost 3 bases and 6 bases, there was a span of 14 bases. This CDR3 region has 15 residues. In DNA, the CDR3 is TGTGCCAGCAGTGATCCGCGGGTCCTAGATGAAAAACTGTTTTTT. This codes for CASSDPRVLDEKLFF.